This is a list of T cell receptor beta chains from one sample in a study of blood T cell repertoires in COVID-19. Produced via immunoSEQ multiplex PCR; TCRdb's table is partial and in-frame only. The sample lists approximately 340,000 clones, over 70% occurring once. The sequenced material came from peripheral blood. These TCRs come from a man younger than 45 with active or convalescent COVID-19. The CDR3 runs from the conserved cysteine through the conserved F or W. Each record gives: D gene, clone size, V gene, J gene, CDR3 protein, CDR3 DNA. D genes are given only for firm matches. The size field is filled for only some rows; it gives once, few, many or a size class.

TRBD1	.	TRBV19	TRBJ2-5	CASSIQGAEETQYF	TGTGCCAGTAGCATTCAGGGGGCCGAAGAGACCCAGTACTTC
TRBD2	.	TRBV5-1	TRBJ2-2	CASGTSGGNTGELFF	TGCGCCAGCGGGACTAGCGGGGGGAACACCGGGGAGCTGTTTTTT
TRBD1	.	TRBV2	TRBJ1-4	CASMKTGVGNEKLFF	TGTGCCAGCATGAAAACAGGGGTGGGGAATGAAAAACTGTTTTTT
TRBD1	.	TRBV6-5	TRBJ2-5	CASSYSTGAQTQYF	TGTGCCAGCAGTTACTCGACAGGGGCCCAGACCCAGTACTTC
TRBD2	.	TRBV7-6	TRBJ2-1	CASSAWTSAYNEQFF	TGTGCCAGCAGCGCCTGGACTAGCGCCTACAATGAGCAGTTCTTC
TRBD2	.	TRBV9	TRBJ2-7	CASSPRLAGGLGEQYF	TGTGCCAGCAGCCCACGACTAGCGGGGGGACTTGGCGAGCAGTACTTC
.	.	TRBV6-2/TRBV6-3	TRBJ1-3	CASSLQFYSGNTIYF	TGTGCCAGCAGCCTACAGTTTTACTCTGGAAACACCATATATTTT
TRBD1	.	TRBV7-2	TRBJ2-7	CASSFTGTGGREQYF	TGTGCCAGCAGCTTTACCGGGACAGGGGGCAGAGAGCAGTACTTC
TRBD1	few	TRBV5-1	TRBJ1-6	CASKLQGDHSPLHF	TGCGCCAGCAAACTACAGGGGGATCATTCACCCCTCCACTTT
TRBD1	.	TRBV11-1	TRBJ1-1	CASSFRTGSGTEAFF	TGTGCCAGCAGCTTCCGGACAGGGTCGGGGACTGAAGCTTTCTTT
.	.	TRBV7-2	TRBJ1-6	CASSLPPGNNSPLHF	TGTGCCAGCAGCTTACCACCGGGGAATAATTCACCCCTCCACTTT
.	.	TRBV7-3	TRBJ2-5	CASSLIGGQETQYF	TGTGCCAGCAGCTTAATAGGAGGCCAAGAGACCCAGTACTTC
.	.	TRBV7-8	TRBJ2-1	CASSLLEYNEQFF	TGTGCCAGCAGCCTCCTAGAATACAATGAGCAGTTCTTC
.	.	TRBV28	TRBJ1-5	CASFGSGDRRNQPQHF	TGTGCCAGCTTCGGATCCGGAGACAGGCGCAATCAGCCCCAGCATTTT
.	.	TRBV24-1	TRBJ2-7	CATSDTGLRGEQYF	TGTGCCACCAGTGACACGGGACTCCGGGGTGAGCAGTACTTC
.	.	TRBV11-1	TRBJ2-7	CASSPGTPYYEQYF	TGTGCCAGCAGCCCCGGGACACCATACTACGAGCAGTACTTC
TRBD1	.	TRBV14	TRBJ1-4	CASSPRQGGGEKLFF	TGTGCCAGCAGCCCTCGACAGGGAGGTGGCGAAAAACTGTTTTTT
.	.	TRBV11-3	TRBJ2-5	CASSSRSGLGGETQYF	TGTGCCAGCAGCTCTCGGAGCGGGTTAGGAGGAGAGACCCAGTACTTC
TRBD2	.	TRBV7-6	TRBJ2-3	CASSTRTSGGSDTQYF	TGTGCCAGCAGCACGAGGACTAGCGGGGGGTCAGATACGCAGTATTTT
.	.	TRBV27	TRBJ2-1	CASSDSRSSYNEQFF	TGTGCCAGCAGTGATAGCCGGAGCTCCTACAATGAGCAGTTCTTC
.	.	TRBV7-2	TRBJ2-5	CASSSRFQETQYF	TGTGCCAGCAGCTCCCGGTTTCAAGAGACCCAGTACTTC
TRBD2	.	TRBV12-5	TRBJ2-1	CASGRTSGGAGSYNEQFF	TGTGCTAGTGGGCGAACTAGCGGGGGGGCCGGTTCCTACAATGAGCAGTTCTTC